This paragraph covers one T cell receptor beta chain sequence. Libraries were prepared by immunoSEQ multiplex PCR; TCRdb keeps only in-frame clonotypes and omits some of them. The sample holds around 59,000 clones, 72% seen once. This sample was taken from a study of radiotherapy plus CTLA-4 blockade in lung cancer. Trimming removed 1 base at V and 3 bases at J, with 12 bases between. CDR1 is LGHNA and CDR2 is YNFKEQ in the germline V gene. The CDR3 has 15 amino acids. The sequenced sample was peripheral blood, obtained from a patient treated with radiotherapy plus ipilimumab. This chain links TRBV4-2 with TRBJ1-1; TRBD1 might be the D (6 bases). This TCR was sampled from a human donor with non-small cell lung cancer whose response to radiotherapy plus ipilimumab could not be evaluated. The CDR3 DNA sequence: TGTGCCAGCAGCCAAGGACGACAGGCCTACACTGAAGCTTTCTTT. Protein: CASSQGRQAYTEAFF.